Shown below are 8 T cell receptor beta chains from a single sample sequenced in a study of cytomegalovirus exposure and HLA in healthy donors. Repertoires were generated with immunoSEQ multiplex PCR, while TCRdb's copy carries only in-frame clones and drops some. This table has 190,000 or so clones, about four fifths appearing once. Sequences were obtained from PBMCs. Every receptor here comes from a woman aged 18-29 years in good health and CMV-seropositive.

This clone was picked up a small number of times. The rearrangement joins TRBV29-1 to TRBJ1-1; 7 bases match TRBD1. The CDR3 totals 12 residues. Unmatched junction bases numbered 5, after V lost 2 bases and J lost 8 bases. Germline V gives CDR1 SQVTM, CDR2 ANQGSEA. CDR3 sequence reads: CSVEFPGQEAFF. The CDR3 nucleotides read TGCAGCGTTGAATTCCCGGGACAGGAAGCTTTCTTT.

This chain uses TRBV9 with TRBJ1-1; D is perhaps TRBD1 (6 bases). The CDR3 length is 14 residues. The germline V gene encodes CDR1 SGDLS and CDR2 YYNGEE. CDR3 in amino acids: CFRGGAEIGTEAFF. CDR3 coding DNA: TGTTTCAGAGGGGGGGCGGAAATTGGTACTGAAGCTTTCTTT. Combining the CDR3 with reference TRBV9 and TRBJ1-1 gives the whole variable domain DSGVTQTPKHLITATGQRVTLRCSPRSGDLSVYWYQQSLDQGLQFLIQYYNGEERAKGNILERFSAQQFPDLHSELNLSSLELGDSALYFCFRGGAEIGTEAFFGQGTRLTVV.

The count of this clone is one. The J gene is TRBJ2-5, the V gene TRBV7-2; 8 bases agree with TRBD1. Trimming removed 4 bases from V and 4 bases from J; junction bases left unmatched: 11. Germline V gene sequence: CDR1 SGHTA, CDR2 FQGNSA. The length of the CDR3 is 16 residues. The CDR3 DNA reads TGTGCCAGCAGCTACTCGACAGGGGACGTATTAGAGACCCAGTACTTC. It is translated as CASSYSTGDVLETQYF.

The CDR3 reads CASRLAGAPTDTQYF. The DNA of the CDR3 is TGCGCCAGTAGACTAGCGGGGGCCCCCACAGATACGCAGTATTTT. The gene calls are TRBV4-3 and TRBJ2-3; 12 bases align to TRBD2. V lost 9 bases and J lost 2; bases outside the gene matches: 6. CDR1 is LGHNA and CDR2 is YSLEER in the germline V gene. CDR3 length equals 15 residues.

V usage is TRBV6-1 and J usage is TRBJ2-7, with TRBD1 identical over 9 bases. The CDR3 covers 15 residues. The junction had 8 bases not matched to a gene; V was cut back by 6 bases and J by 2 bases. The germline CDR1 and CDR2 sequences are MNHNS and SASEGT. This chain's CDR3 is CASRRDRVGAYEQYF. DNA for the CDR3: TGTGCCAGCAGGCGGGACAGGGTGGGAGCCTACGAGCAGTACTTC.

CDR3 amino acids: CASSEDSSLIINNSPLHF. CDR3 sequence (DNA): TGTGCCAGCAGTGAGGACAGTTCCCTCATTATTAACAATTCACCCCTCCACTTT. The chain carries TRBV2 and TRBJ1-6, with a tentative D call TRBD1 (6 bases). V was pared by 3 bases and J by 7 bases, with 22 bases between. This CDR3 is built from 18 residues. CDR1 is SNHLY and CDR2 is FYNNEI in the germline V gene.

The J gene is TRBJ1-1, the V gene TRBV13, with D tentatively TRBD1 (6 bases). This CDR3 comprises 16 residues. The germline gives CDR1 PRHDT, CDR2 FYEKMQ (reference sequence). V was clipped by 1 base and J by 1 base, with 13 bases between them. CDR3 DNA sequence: TGTGCCAGCAGCTTAGATCGGGGGGCGCCGAACACTGAAGCTTTCTTT. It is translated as CASSLDRGAPNTEAFF. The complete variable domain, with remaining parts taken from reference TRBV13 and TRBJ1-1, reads AAGVIQSPRHLIKEKRETATLKCYPIPRHDTVYWYQQGPGQDPQFLISFYEKMQSDKGSIPDRFSAQQFSDYHSELNMSSLELGDSALYFCASSLDRGAPNTEAFFGQGTRLTVV.

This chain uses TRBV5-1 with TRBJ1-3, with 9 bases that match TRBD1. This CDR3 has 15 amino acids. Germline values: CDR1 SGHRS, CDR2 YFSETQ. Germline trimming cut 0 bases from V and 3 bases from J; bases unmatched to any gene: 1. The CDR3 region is CASSLETGGGNTIYF. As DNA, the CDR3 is TGCGCCAGCAGCTTGGAGACAGGGGGTGGAAACACCATATATTTT. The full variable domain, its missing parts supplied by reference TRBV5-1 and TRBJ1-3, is KAGVTQTPRYLIKTRGQQVTLSCSPISGHRSVSWYQQTPGQGLQFLFEYFSETQRNKGNFPGRFSGRQFSNSRSEMNVSTLELGDSALYLCASSLETGGGNTIYFGEGSWLTVV.